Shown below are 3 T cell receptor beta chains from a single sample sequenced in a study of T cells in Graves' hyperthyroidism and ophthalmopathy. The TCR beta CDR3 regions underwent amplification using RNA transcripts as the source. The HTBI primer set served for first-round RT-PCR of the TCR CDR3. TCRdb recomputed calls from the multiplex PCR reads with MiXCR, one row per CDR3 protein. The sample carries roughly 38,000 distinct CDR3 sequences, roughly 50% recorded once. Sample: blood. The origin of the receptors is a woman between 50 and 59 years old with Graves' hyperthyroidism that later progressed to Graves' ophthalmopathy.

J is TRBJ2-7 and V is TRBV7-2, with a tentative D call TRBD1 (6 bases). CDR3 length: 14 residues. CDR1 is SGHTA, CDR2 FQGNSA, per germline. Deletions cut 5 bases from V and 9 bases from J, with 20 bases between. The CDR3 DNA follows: TGTGCCAGCAGCCGTACAGACAGGACACATGGGCAGTACTTC. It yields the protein CASSRTDRTHGQYF.

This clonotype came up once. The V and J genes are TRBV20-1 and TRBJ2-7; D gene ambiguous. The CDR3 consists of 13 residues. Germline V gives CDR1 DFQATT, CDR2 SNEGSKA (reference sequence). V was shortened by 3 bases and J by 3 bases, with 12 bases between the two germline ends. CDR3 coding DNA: TGCAGTGCTAGCCCCCGGGCCCTCTACGAGCAGTACTTC. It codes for CSASPRALYEQYF.

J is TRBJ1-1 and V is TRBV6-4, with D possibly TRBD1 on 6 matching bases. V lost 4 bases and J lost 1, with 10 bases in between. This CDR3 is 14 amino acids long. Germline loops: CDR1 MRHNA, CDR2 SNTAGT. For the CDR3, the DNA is TGTGCCAGCAGTGTAAACAGGGAGAACACTGAAGCTTTCTTT. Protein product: CASSVNRENTEAFF.